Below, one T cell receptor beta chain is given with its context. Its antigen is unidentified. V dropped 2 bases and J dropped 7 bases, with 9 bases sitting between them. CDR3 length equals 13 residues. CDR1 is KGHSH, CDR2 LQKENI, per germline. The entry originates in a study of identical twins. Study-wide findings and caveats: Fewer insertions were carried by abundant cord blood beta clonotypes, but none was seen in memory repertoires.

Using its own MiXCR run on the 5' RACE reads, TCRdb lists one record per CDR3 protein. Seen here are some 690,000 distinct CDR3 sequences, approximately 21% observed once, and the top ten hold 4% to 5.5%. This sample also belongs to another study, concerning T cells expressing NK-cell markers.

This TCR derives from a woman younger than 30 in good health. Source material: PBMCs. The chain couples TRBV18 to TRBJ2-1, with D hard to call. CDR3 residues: CASSPWLGNEQFF. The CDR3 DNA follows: TGTGCCAGCTCACCATGGTTAGGTAATGAGCAGTTCTTC.